This is a list of T cell receptor beta chains from one sample in a study of blood T cell repertoires in COVID-19. Some clones are missing from TCRdb's copy, which holds only in-frame ones; the method was immunoSEQ multiplex PCR. The sample records fewer than 200,000 clones, roughly 90% being singletons. Sequenced sample: peripheral blood. Every receptor here comes from a woman in her fifties or sixties with acute or convalescent COVID-19. Both conserved end residues are part of each CDR3.

J: TRBJ2-3; V: TRBV7-8; CDR3: CASSLNGVTDTQYF
J: TRBJ2-2; V: TRBV18; CDR3: CASSLTSGRTNTGELFF
J: TRBJ1-1; V: TRBV30; CDR3: CAWSDLDYTEAFF
J: TRBJ2-5; V: TRBV16; CDR3: CASSQGQQETQYF
J: TRBJ2-1; V: TRBV29-1; CDR3: CSVDGSGGDYNEQFF
J: TRBJ2-3; V: TRBV9; CDR3: CASSVVPGTDTQYF
J: TRBJ1-2; V: TRBV6-5; CDR3: CASSYRGQGDYGYTF
J: TRBJ1-3; V: TRBV19; CDR3: CASSDRVSGNTIYF
J: TRBJ2-5; V: TRBV5-1; CDR3: CASSWGDRVETQYF
J: TRBJ1-2; V: TRBV6-2/TRBV6-3; CDR3: CASSLLRQGPMDGYTF
J: TRBJ2-5; V: TRBV6-2/TRBV6-3; CDR3: CASSYWAETQYF
J: TRBJ1-1; V: TRBV5-1; CDR3: CASSRTGSLNTEAFF
J: TRBJ1-1; V: TRBV27; CDR3: CASSTDLRTEAFF
J: TRBJ2-2; V: TRBV5-1; CDR3: CASSLGGTGIIGELFF
J: TRBJ2-7; V: TRBV6-2/TRBV6-3; CDR3: CASSYSGGVKPYEQYF